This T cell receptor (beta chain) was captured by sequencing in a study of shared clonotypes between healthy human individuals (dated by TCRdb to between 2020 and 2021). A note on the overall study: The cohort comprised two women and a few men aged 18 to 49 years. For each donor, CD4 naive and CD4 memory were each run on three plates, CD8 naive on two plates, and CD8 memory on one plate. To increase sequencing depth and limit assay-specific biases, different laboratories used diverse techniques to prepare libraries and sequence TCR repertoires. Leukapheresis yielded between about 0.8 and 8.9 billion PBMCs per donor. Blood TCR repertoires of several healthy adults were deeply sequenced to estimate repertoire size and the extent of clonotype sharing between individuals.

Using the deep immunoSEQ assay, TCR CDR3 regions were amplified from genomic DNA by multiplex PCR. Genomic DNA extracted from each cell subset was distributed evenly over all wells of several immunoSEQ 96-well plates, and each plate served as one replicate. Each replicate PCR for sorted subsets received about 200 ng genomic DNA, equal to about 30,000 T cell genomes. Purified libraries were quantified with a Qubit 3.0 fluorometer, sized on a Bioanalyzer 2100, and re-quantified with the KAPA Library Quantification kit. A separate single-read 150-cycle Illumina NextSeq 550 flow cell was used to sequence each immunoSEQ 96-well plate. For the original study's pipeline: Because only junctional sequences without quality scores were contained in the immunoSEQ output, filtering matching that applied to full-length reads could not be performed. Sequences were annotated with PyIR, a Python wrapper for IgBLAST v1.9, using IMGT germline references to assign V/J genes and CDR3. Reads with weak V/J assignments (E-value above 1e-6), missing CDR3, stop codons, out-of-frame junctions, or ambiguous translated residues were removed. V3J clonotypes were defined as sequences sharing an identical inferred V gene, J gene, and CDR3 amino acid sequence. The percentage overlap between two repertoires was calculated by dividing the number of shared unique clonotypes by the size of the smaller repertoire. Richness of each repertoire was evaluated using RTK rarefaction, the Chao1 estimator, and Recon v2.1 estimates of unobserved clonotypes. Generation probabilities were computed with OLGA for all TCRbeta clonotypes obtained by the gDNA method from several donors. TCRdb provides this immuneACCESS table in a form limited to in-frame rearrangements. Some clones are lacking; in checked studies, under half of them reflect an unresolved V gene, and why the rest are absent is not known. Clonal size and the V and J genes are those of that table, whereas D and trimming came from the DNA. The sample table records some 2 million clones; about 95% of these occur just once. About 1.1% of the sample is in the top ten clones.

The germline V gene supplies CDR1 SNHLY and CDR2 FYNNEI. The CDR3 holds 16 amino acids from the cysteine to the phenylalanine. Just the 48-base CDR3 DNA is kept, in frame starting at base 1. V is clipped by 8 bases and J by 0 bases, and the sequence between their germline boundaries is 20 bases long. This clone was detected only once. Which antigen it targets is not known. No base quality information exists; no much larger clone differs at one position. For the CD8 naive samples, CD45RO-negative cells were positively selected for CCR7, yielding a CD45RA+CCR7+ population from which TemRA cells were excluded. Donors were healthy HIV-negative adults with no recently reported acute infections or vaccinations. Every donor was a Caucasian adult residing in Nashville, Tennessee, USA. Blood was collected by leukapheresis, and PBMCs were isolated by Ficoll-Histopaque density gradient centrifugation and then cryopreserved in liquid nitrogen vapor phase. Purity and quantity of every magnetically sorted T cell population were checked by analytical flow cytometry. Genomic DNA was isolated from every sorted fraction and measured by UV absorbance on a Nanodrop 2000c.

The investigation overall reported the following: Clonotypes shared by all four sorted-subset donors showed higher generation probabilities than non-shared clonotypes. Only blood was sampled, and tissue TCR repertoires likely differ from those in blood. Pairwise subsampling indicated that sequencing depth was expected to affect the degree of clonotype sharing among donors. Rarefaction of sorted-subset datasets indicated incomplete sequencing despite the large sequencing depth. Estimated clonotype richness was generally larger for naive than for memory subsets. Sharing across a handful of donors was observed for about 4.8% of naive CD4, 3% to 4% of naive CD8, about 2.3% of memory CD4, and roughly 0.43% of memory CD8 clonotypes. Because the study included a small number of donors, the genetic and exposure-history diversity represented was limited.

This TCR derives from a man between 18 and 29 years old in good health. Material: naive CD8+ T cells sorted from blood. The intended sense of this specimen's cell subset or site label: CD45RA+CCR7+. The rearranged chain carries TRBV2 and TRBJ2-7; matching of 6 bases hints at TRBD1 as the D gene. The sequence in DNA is TGTGCCAGCTCGTCCAGCTGGGGGACATCCTCCTACGAGCAGTACTTC. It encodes CASSSSWGTSSYEQYF.